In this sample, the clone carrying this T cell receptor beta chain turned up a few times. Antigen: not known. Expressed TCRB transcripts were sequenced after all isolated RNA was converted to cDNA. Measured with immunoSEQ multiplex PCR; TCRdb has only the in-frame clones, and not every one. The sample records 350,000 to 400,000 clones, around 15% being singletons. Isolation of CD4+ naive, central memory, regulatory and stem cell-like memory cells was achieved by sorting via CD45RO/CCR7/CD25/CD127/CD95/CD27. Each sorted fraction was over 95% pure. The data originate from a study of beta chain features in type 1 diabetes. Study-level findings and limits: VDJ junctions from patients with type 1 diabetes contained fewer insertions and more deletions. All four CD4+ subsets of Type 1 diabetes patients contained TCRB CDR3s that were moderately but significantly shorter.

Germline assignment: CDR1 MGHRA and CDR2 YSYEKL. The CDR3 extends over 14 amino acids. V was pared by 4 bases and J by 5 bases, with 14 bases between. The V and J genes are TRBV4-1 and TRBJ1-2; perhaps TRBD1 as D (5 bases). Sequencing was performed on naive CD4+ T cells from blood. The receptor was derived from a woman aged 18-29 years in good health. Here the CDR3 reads CASSPRQSTYGYTF. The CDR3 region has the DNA TGCGCCAGCAGCCCCCGACAGTCTACTTATGGCTACACCTTC.